This T cell receptor beta chain was sequenced during a study of control samples from healthy donors and cancer patients. Clones were read by immunoSEQ multiplex PCR, and TCRdb kept only the in-frame ones, dropping some. Of some 130,000 clones listed, roughly 92% are singletons. The J segment lost 7 bases and the V segment lost 5 bases, leaving 5 bases of the junction unmatched. Germline values: CDR1 SGHAT, CDR2 FQDESV (reference sequence). The CDR3 totals 13 residues. The chain links TRBV11-1 to TRBJ2-4; TRBD2 aligns across 7 bases. The source of this sequence is a young man in good health. Input material: blood. The CDR3 loop is CASSGGVENIQYF. CDR3 DNA sequence: TGTGCCAGCAGCGGGGGGGTTGAGAACATTCAGTACTTC.